The next 29 T cell receptor beta chains were all read from a single sample in a study of T-cell reconstitution after alpha-beta-depleted transplantation in children. Unique molecular identifiers were incorporated when the TCRbeta library was constructed. Each CDR3 protein gets one entry after TCRdb re-called the PCR reads with MiXCR. The profile covers hundreds of thousands of distinct CDR3 sequences, with less than 20% appearing a single time and 5% taken by the ten largest. The sample in question was PBMCs, mostly from graft donor cells, obtained 360 days after TCRalphabeta/CD19-depleted stem cell transplant. Every receptor here comes from a male patient between 10 and 17 years old who had a stem cell transplant for acute lymphoblastic leukemia, so the T cells may come from the graft donor.

This clonotype has at least ten counts. The chain combines TRBV29-1 with TRBJ2-3, with a tentative D call TRBD2 (6 bases). Trimming took off 4 bases at V and 5 bases at J, with 25 bases between the two ends. CDR3 length: 17 residues. CDR1 and CDR2 (germline): SQVTM, ANQGSEA. CDR3 sequence reads: CSVVPPGSGVAEDTQYF. The CDR3 DNA follows: TGCAGCGTTGTTCCCCCAGGGTCGGGGGTAGCGGAAGATACGCAGTATTTT.

This clonotype showed up just a few times. CDR3 in amino acids: CASSPRDKLPQHF. CDR3 coding DNA: TGTGCCAGCAGCCCCAGGGACAAGCTGCCCCAGCATTTT. V and J are TRBV9 and TRBJ1-5; D possibly corresponds to TRBD1 (6 bases). From germline, CDR1 is SGDLS and CDR2 YYNGEE. The V end lost 4 bases, the J end lost 9 bases, and 14 bases lay between the germline ends. CDR3 length: 13 residues.

V is TRBV27 and J is TRBJ2-5; D is unclear. The CDR3 is 13 amino acids. Germline V gene lookup returns CDR1 MNHEY and CDR2 SMNVEV (reference sequence). V was clipped by 4 bases and J by 5 bases, with 11 bases between them. For the CDR3, the DNA is TGTGCCAGCAGTTCCCGGATCAGGGAGACCCAGTACTTC. Translated: CASSSRIRETQYF.

This clonotype was seen only a few times. The CDR3 region is CASSLPSGRGKVGTDTQYF. CDR3 nucleotide sequence: TGCGCCAGCAGCTTGCCTTCGGGGAGGGGAAAGGTCGGCACAGATACGCAGTATTTT. The chain combines TRBV5-1 with TRBJ2-3, with 7 bases that match TRBD2. Germline V lookup: CDR1 SGHRS, CDR2 YFSETQ. The CDR3 totals 19 residues. V gave up 1 base and J gave up 1 base; unmatched junction bases: 15.

This clonotype was seen at least ten times. The chain uses TRBV11-1 and TRBJ1-1, with a weak D call TRBD1 (6 bases). CDR3 length: 16 amino acids. Germline V gene sequence: CDR1 SGHAT, CDR2 FQDESV (reference sequence). V was trimmed by 3 bases and J by 8 bases, leaving 22 bases between them. The CDR3 here is CASSFGLRGARREAFF. In DNA, the CDR3 is TGTGCCAGCAGCTTCGGTTTGCGGGGGGCGAGGAGGGAAGCTTTCTTT.

This clonotype has more than one count but fewer than ten. The chain recombines TRBV9 with TRBJ2-2, with 8 bases lining up with TRBD1. Germline values: CDR1 SGDLS, CDR2 YYNGEE. The CDR3 is 15 amino acids. J gave up 4 bases and V 2 bases, and 4 bases lay outside the gene matches. This CDR3 reads CASSVDRGGTGELFF. Here the CDR3 DNA reads TGTGCCAGCAGCGTTGACAGGGGAGGCACCGGGGAGCTGTTTTTT.

The chain joins TRBV5-1 to TRBJ2-7, with D possibly being TRBD1 (5 bases). Per the germline V gene, CDR1 is SGHRS and CDR2 is YFSETQ. V was clipped by 3 bases and J by 2 bases, with 9 bases between them. The CDR3 totals 13 residues. In DNA form, the CDR3 reads TGCGCCAGCAGCTCGACAGTTGCCTACGAGCAGTACTTC. Its translation is CASSSTVAYEQYF.

In its sample, this clonotype was seen a few times. CDR3 loop: CASANPLSSYEQYF. CDR3 coding DNA: TGTGCCAGCGCCAATCCTCTGAGCTCCTACGAGCAGTACTTC. V gene TRBV7-9 combines with J gene TRBJ2-7; no clear D gene. CDR1 SEHNR and CDR2 FQNEAQ come from the germline V gene (reference sequence). V was pared by 8 bases and J by 0 bases, with 14 bases between. This CDR3 has 14 amino acids.

There are a few counts of this clonotype. The V call is TRBV20-1, the J call TRBJ2-7; 8 positions match TRBD1. The length of the CDR3 is 12 residues. With 3 bases clipped from V and 3 bases from J, the junction kept 1 base outside the gene matches. The germline gives CDR1 DFQATT, CDR2 SNEGSKA (reference sequence). The CDR3 is CSASGQGYEQYF. CDR3 DNA sequence: TGCAGTGCTAGCGGACAGGGCTACGAGCAGTACTTC.

This clonotype occurred many times. The chain employs TRBV20-1 and TRBJ2-7; tentatively, D is TRBD1 or TRBD2 (5 bases each). Per the germline V gene, CDR1 is DFQATT and CDR2 is SNEGSKA (reference sequence). The CDR3 contains 12 residues. Trimming left V 3 bases short and J 6 bases short, with 12 bases between. The CDR3 nucleotides are TGCAGTGCTAGTCAGGGAGTGGGCGAGCAGTACTTC. It specifies CSASQGVGEQYF.

The chain joins TRBV6-1 to TRBJ2-7, with TRBD2 as a possible D gene (7 bases). The CDR3 is 16 amino acids. CDR1 and CDR2 (germline): MNHNS, SASEGT. The V end was cut by 7 bases, the J end by 4 bases, with 23 bases between. The CDR3, as DNA: TGTGCCAGCACCTACAACAGGGCAGGGGAGGGATACGAGCAGTACTTC. This translates into CASTYNRAGEGYEQYF.

The V gene is TRBV5-1, the J gene TRBJ2-1, with TRBD2 matching 10 bases. The CDR3 spans 15 residues. Germline V lookup: CDR1 SGHRS, CDR2 YFSETQ. V shed 1 base and J 6 bases; nucleotides not matched to a gene: 4. The CDR3 DNA sequence: TGCGCCAGCAGCTTGACTAGCGGGGCACCCAATGAGCAGTTCTTC. Translation: CASSLTSGAPNEQFF.

The table lists this clonotype with many counts. This chain links TRBV12-3 or TRBV12-4 with TRBJ1-2; 9 nucleotides match TRBD1. This CDR3 has 13 residues. Trimming took 5 bases from V and 6 from J; bases not matched to a gene: 4. CDR3 sequence: CASSTDRGHGYTF. The CDR3 bases are TGTGCCAGCAGTACGGACAGGGGTCATGGCTACACCTTC.

The chain combines TRBV20-1 with TRBJ1-5; 9 bases line up with TRBD1. The germline V gene encodes CDR1 DFQATT and CDR2 SNEGSKA (reference sequence). The CDR3 has 14 amino acids. Trimming at V came to 6 bases and at J to 5 bases, leaving 8 bases not matched to a gene. The CDR3 sequence is CSAPTGGPHQPQHF. CDR3 nucleotides: TGCAGTGCGCCGACAGGGGGGCCACATCAGCCCCAGCATTTT.

In this sample, this clonotype turned up a few times. The chain carries TRBV5-1 and TRBJ1-6; D gene ambiguous. The V end lost 2 bases, the J end lost 10 bases, and 13 bases lay between the germline ends. Germline V lookup: CDR1 SGHRS, CDR2 YFSETQ. The CDR3 covers 14 residues. CDR3 nucleotides: TGCGCCAGCAGCTTTCGGACCGAAGGATCACCCCTCCACTTT. Translated: CASSFRTEGSPLHF. Together with reference TRBV5-1 and TRBJ1-6, the CDR3 gives the full variable domain: KAGVTQTPRYLIKTRGQQVTLSCSPISGHRSVSWYQQTPGQGLQFLFEYFSETQRNKGNFPGRFSGRQFSNSRSEMNVSTLELGDSALYLCASSFRTEGSPLHFGNGTRLTVT.

The J gene is TRBJ2-7, the V gene TRBV5-1; the match to TRBD2 covers 8 bases. V dropped 0 bases and J dropped 4; count of bases not matched to a gene: 6. This CDR3 region has 15 residues. CDR1 and CDR2 (germline): SGHRS, YFSETQ. The CDR3 is CASSLGTSFLYEQYF. Written as DNA, the CDR3 is TGCGCCAGCAGCTTGGGGACTAGCTTTCTGTACGAGCAGTACTTC.

The sample holds one count of this clonotype. A junction boundary mismatches the germline segment, possibly from a read error. The V and J genes are TRBV28 and TRBJ1-5; perhaps TRBD1 as D (5 bases). Per germline, CDR1 MDHEN and CDR2 SYDVKM. The CDR3 loop spans 14 amino acids. The CDR3 DNA sequence: TGTGCCAGTTACGAGAGGGGCCGCAATCATCCCCAGCATTTT. Translating gives CASYERGRNHPQHF.

This clonotype was picked up many times. This chain links TRBV12-3 or TRBV12-4 with TRBJ1-4; 7 positions match TRBD1. V dropped 6 bases and J dropped 4; count of bases not matched to a gene: 5. CDR3 length equals 14 residues. The CDR3 region has the DNA TGTGCCAGCAGCCGGACAGGCCTTAATGAAAAACTGTTTTTT. It is translated as CASSRTGLNEKLFF.

The chain uses TRBV20-1 and TRBJ2-3, with D uncertain. V lost 0 bases and J 11 bases, leaving 15 bases between the germline ends. Germline CDR1 DFQATT, CDR2 SNEGSKA (reference sequence). The CDR3 has 13 residues. The CDR3 sequence: CSARDSKAVGQYF. The CDR3 DNA sequence: TGCAGTGCTAGAGACAGTAAGGCGGTGGGGCAGTATTTT.

In this sample, this clonotype turned up many times. This chain joins TRBV5-6 and TRBJ2-1; weak D call: TRBD2 (6 bases). This CDR3 spans 14 amino acids. The ends were cut back, 0 bases at V and 7 bases at J, with 11 bases in the middle. CDR1 is SGHDT, CDR2 YYEEEE, per germline. The CDR3 DNA is TGTGCCAGCAGCTTGGCCCCTAGCGCTAATGAGCAGTTCTTC. It yields the protein CASSLAPSANEQFF.

The CDR3 here is CATSRDHRESGYTF. The DNA of the CDR3 is TGTGCCACCAGCAGAGATCATCGGGAAAGTGGCTACACCTTC. The chain joins TRBV15 to TRBJ1-2; D is ambiguous. V lost 0 bases and J lost 7, with 12 bases in between. The germline V gene encodes CDR1 LNHNV and CDR2 YYDKDF (reference sequence). The CDR3 runs to 14 residues.

In its sample, this clonotype was seen a few times. CDR3 coding DNA: TGTGCCAGCAGTTACAGCACAGGGGAGCAGTTCTTC. Its protein is CASSYSTGEQFF. The chain recombines TRBV6-5 with TRBJ2-1, with D perhaps TRBD1 (6 bases). CDR3 length equals 12 residues. Trimming took off 2 bases at V and 10 bases at J, with 9 bases between the two ends. Per the germline V gene, CDR1 is MNHEY and CDR2 is SVGAGI.

This clonotype was seen more than once but under ten times. The CDR3: CASSLETRRGYGYTF. The DNA of the CDR3 is TGTGCCAGCAGTTTAGAAACTCGGAGAGGCTATGGCTACACCTTC. The chain is built from TRBV12-3 or TRBV12-4 and TRBJ1-2; no clear D gene. The V and J ends lost 1 base and 4 bases respectively, with 13 bases between them. The CDR3 spans 15 residues.

CDR3 loop: CASSLDLGEAEAFF. The CDR3 region has the DNA TGCGCCAGCAGCTTGGACTTGGGGGAAGCTGAAGCTTTCTTT. The chain employs TRBV5-1 and TRBJ1-1; perhaps TRBD1 as D (5 bases). Germline values: CDR1 SGHRS, CDR2 YFSETQ. The V end was cut by 0 bases, the J end by 6 bases, with 12 bases between. This CDR3 has 14 amino acids.

This clonotype was recorded many times. This chain links TRBV9 with TRBJ2-1; the match to TRBD2 covers 7 bases. The V segment lost 4 bases and the J segment 2 bases; nucleotides outside the gene matches: 6. The CDR3 extends over 15 amino acids. Germline V gene lookup returns CDR1 SGDLS and CDR2 YYNGEE. For the CDR3, the DNA is TGTGCCAGCAGCATTCTAGCGGCTGCCTACAATGAGCAGTTCTTC. Translating gives CASSILAAAYNEQFF.

The rearrangement joins TRBV7-6 to TRBJ2-5, with 9 bases that match TRBD1. There are 16 residues in the CDR3. The germline V gene has CDR1 SGHVS and CDR2 FNYEAQ. Trimming removed 5 bases from V and 4 bases from J; junction bases left unmatched: 11. CDR3 DNA: TGTGCCAGCAGCCCCTTACAGGGGGCGAGAAGAGAGACCCAGTACTTC. Translation: CASSPLQGARRETQYF.

The rearrangement uses TRBV29-1 and TRBJ1-1; 10 bases are a match to TRBD1. The V segment lost 6 bases and the J segment 5 bases; nucleotides outside the gene matches: 9. The CDR3 length is 14 residues. CDR1 is SQVTM, CDR2 ANQGSEA, per germline. The CDR3 sequence: CSVARTGGRTEAFF. The CDR3 DNA follows: TGCAGCGTGGCTCGGACAGGGGGTCGAACTGAAGCTTTCTTT.

This clonotype was recorded a few times. This chain uses TRBV6-1 with TRBJ2-7; 8 bases agree with TRBD2. The CDR3 is 15 amino acids. CDR1 is MNHNS, CDR2 SASEGT, per germline. The V gene end was trimmed by 5 bases and the J gene end by 0 bases; junction bases not matched to a gene: 6. CDR3 DNA sequence: TGTGCCAGCAGTCCCGGGGGGGTCCTCTCCTACGAGCAGTACTTC. This encodes CASSPGGVLSYEQYF.

This CDR3 reads CASSLTSGSGAGELFF. The CDR3 region has the DNA TGTGCCAGCAGCTTGACTAGCGGGAGCGGGGCCGGGGAGCTGTTTTTT. The J gene is TRBJ2-2, the V gene TRBV5-5; 11 positions agree with TRBD2. Germline trimming cut 1 base from V and 6 bases from J; bases unmatched to any gene: 5. In germline, CDR1 is SGHKS, CDR2 YYEKEE (reference sequence). The CDR3 is 16 amino acids.